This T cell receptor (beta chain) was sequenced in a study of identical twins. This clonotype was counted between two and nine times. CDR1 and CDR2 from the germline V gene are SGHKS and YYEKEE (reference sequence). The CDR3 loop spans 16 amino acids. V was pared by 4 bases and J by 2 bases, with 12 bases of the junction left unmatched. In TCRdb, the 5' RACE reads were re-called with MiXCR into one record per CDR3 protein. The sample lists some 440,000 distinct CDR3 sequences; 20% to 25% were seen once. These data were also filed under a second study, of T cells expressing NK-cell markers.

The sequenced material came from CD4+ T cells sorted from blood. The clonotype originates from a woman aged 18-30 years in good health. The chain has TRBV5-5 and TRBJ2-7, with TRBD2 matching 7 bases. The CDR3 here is CASSTGGGPLTYEQYF. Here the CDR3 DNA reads TGTGCCAGCAGCACTGGGGGGGGACCGCTAACCTACGAGCAGTACTTC.